A selection of T cell receptor beta chains follows, all from one sample in a study of glioma-infiltrating T cells after dendritic cell vaccination. Measured with immunoSEQ multiplex PCR; TCRdb has only the in-frame clones, and not every one. The sample records under 100,000 clones, about 90% being singletons. The starting material was blood, obtained before dendritic cell vaccination. These receptors all stem from a human donor with glioblastoma. Each CDR3 is given with its conserved first and last residue. Each record gives: D gene, J gene, V gene, clone size, CDR3 DNA, CDR3 protein. The D gene is left open where the match is weak. Size tells how often a clone was seen (once, few, many) or the class of an expanded clone, and some rows leave it out.

d_gene: TRBD2
j_gene: TRBJ2-1
v_gene: TRBV19
abundance: .
CDR3nt: TGTGCCAGTGGGGGACTAGCGGGAGGCCGCAATGAGCAGTTCTTC
CDR3aa: CASGGLAGGRNEQFF

d_gene: .
j_gene: TRBJ2-3
v_gene: TRBV15
abundance: .
CDR3nt: TGTGCCACCAGCAGATTTTCAGGGAACACAGATACGCAGTATTTT
CDR3aa: CATSRFSGNTDTQYF

d_gene: TRBD1
j_gene: TRBJ1-2
v_gene: TRBV27
abundance: .
CDR3nt: TGTGCCAGCAGCTCTAGGGGGGGACAGGGGGTCGGACTCAACTATGGCTACACCTTC
CDR3aa: CASSSRGGQGVGLNYGYTF

d_gene: TRBD1
j_gene: TRBJ1-2
v_gene: TRBV28
abundance: .
CDR3nt: TGTGCCAGCAGTTTATTCTTTTCGGGACAGGGGTATGGCTACACCTTC
CDR3aa: CASSLFFSGQGYGYTF

d_gene: TRBD2
j_gene: TRBJ2-7
v_gene: TRBV11-3
abundance: .
CDR3nt: TGTGCCAGCAGCTCCTCTTCCCTAGGGCGGGAGGTCTACGAGCAGTACTTC
CDR3aa: CASSSSSLGREVYEQYF

d_gene: .
j_gene: TRBJ2-3
v_gene: TRBV7-8
abundance: .
CDR3nt: TGTGCCAGCAGCTCAGCAGCGGAGTCCACAGATACGCAGTATTTT
CDR3aa: CASSSAAESTDTQYF

d_gene: TRBD1
j_gene: TRBJ1-2
v_gene: TRBV11-2
abundance: .
CDR3nt: TGTGCCAGCAGCACGGACAGGGGGCATGGCTACACCTTC
CDR3aa: CASSTDRGHGYTF

d_gene: .
j_gene: TRBJ1-4
v_gene: TRBV4-1
abundance: .
CDR3nt: TGCGCCAGCAGCCAAGTGAGAGGGGAAAAACTGTTTTTT
CDR3aa: CASSQVRGEKLFF

d_gene: TRBD2
j_gene: TRBJ2-1
v_gene: TRBV6-1
abundance: .
CDR3nt: TGTGCCAGCAGTGAAGCGGGACTAGCGGGAGTTGAGCAGTTCTTC
CDR3aa: CASSEAGLAGVEQFF

d_gene: .
j_gene: TRBJ2-7
v_gene: TRBV4-1
abundance: .
CDR3nt: TGCGCCAGCAGCCAAGTTGGGGGACAACGATACGAGCAGTACTTC
CDR3aa: CASSQVGGQRYEQYF

d_gene: .
j_gene: TRBJ1-1
v_gene: TRBV7-9
abundance: .
CDR3nt: TGTGCCAGCAGCTTTGACTCCTCAACGACTGAAGCTTTCTTT
CDR3aa: CASSFDSSTTEAFF

d_gene: .
j_gene: TRBJ1-2
v_gene: TRBV5-1
abundance: .
CDR3nt: TGCGCCAGCAGCTTGGAGGGAGAGTATGGCTACACCTTC
CDR3aa: CASSLEGEYGYTF

d_gene: .
j_gene: TRBJ1-1
v_gene: TRBV27
abundance: once
CDR3nt: TGTGCCAGCAGTTTATTCAGTAACACTGAAGCTTTCTTT
CDR3aa: CASSLFSNTEAFF

d_gene: TRBD1
j_gene: TRBJ2-5
v_gene: TRBV11-2
abundance: .
CDR3nt: TGTGCCAGCAGCTCTCCAGGACAGGGCCTGGCCCAGTACTTC
CDR3aa: CASSSPGQGLAQYF

d_gene: .
j_gene: TRBJ2-7
v_gene: TRBV5-1
abundance: once
CDR3nt: TGCGCCAGCAGCTTGGACAGGGAGGGTTCCTACGAGCAGTACTTC
CDR3aa: CASSLDREGSYEQYF

d_gene: TRBD2
j_gene: TRBJ2-1
v_gene: TRBV9
abundance: .
CDR3nt: TGTGCCAGCAGCCTAGGACTAGCGGGAGGACACAATGAGCAGTTCTTC
CDR3aa: CASSLGLAGGHNEQFF

d_gene: .
j_gene: TRBJ2-2
v_gene: TRBV6-5
abundance: .
CDR3nt: TGTGCCAGCAGGACCGGACACCACACCGGGGAGCTGTTTTTT
CDR3aa: CASRTGHHTGELFF

d_gene: TRBD1
j_gene: TRBJ2-7
v_gene: TRBV25-1
abundance: .
CDR3nt: TGTGCCAGCAGTGAGGGGACAGCCGGTGCCTACGAGCAGTACTTC
CDR3aa: CASSEGTAGAYEQYF

d_gene: TRBD2
j_gene: TRBJ2-7
v_gene: TRBV5-1
abundance: .
CDR3nt: TGCGCCAGCAGCTTGGCCAACGGGGGGGCTTACGAGCAGTACTTC
CDR3aa: CASSLANGGAYEQYF

d_gene: .
j_gene: TRBJ2-7
v_gene: TRBV9
abundance: .
CDR3nt: TGTGCCAGCAGCGTAGTCGGTAGCGGAGAGCAGTACTTC
CDR3aa: CASSVVGSGEQYF

d_gene: .
j_gene: TRBJ1-2
v_gene: TRBV30
abundance: .
CDR3nt: TGTGCCTGGACCAGGGGTGTAGGCGACGGCTACACCTTC
CDR3aa: CAWTRGVGDGYTF

d_gene: TRBD1
j_gene: TRBJ1-5
v_gene: TRBV19
abundance: .
CDR3nt: TGTGCCAGTAGTGCGTCAGGGGGGAATCAGCCCCAGCATTTT
CDR3aa: CASSASGGNQPQHF

d_gene: .
j_gene: TRBJ1-1
v_gene: TRBV5-1
abundance: .
CDR3nt: TGCGCCAGCTTTGGGGGGGCGAGGAACACTGAAGCTTTCTTT
CDR3aa: CASFGGARNTEAFF

d_gene: .
j_gene: TRBJ1-6
v_gene: TRBV5-6
abundance: .
CDR3nt: TGTGCCAGCAGCTTGACGATTAGCTCCTATAATTCACCCCTCCACTTT
CDR3aa: CASSLTISSYNSPLHF

d_gene: .
j_gene: TRBJ1-5
v_gene: TRBV5-6
abundance: .
CDR3nt: TGTGCCAGCAGCTTTGGGTGGGGGGACAATCAGCCCCAGCATTTT
CDR3aa: CASSFGWGDNQPQHF

d_gene: .
j_gene: TRBJ2-3
v_gene: TRBV11-2
abundance: .
CDR3nt: TGTGCCAGCAGCTTAGACAGGGGGGGCACAGATACGCAGTATTTT
CDR3aa: CASSLDRGGTDTQYF

d_gene: .
j_gene: TRBJ1-1
v_gene: TRBV6-5
abundance: .
CDR3nt: TGTGCCAGCAGTGAACGAGGTAACACTGAAGCTTTCTTT
CDR3aa: CASSERGNTEAFF

d_gene: .
j_gene: TRBJ1-2
v_gene: TRBV6-6
abundance: once
CDR3nt: TGTGCCAGCAGTTACTCGGGTGGCGGTGGCTACACCTTC
CDR3aa: CASSYSGGGGYTF

d_gene: .
j_gene: TRBJ2-3
v_gene: TRBV5-1
abundance: .
CDR3nt: TGCGCCAGCAGCTCGTACAGGGATGTAACAGATACGCAGTATTTT
CDR3aa: CASSSYRDVTDTQYF